Shown below are 5 T cell receptor beta chains from a single sample sequenced in a study of blood T cell repertoires in COVID-19. TCRdb's copy holds only in-frame clones and misses some; the assay was immunoSEQ multiplex PCR. The profile shows about 86,000 clones, about 89% of them singletons. The sample consisted of peripheral blood. These receptors originate from a human donor in a cohort sampled during active COVID-19.

J is TRBJ1-2 and V is TRBV30; D perhaps matches TRBD1 (6 bases). The ends were cut back, 4 bases at V and 4 bases at J, with 13 bases in the middle. Looked up from germline, CDR1 is GTSNPN and CDR2 is SVGIG (reference sequence). The CDR3 has 13 amino acids. The DNA of the CDR3 is TGTGCCTGGACAGGACAGTCCACCTATGGCTACACCTTC. Protein sequence: CAWTGQSTYGYTF. Drawing the rest from reference TRBV30 and TRBJ1-2, the complete variable domain is SQTIHQWPATLVQPVGSPLSLECTVEGTSNPNLYWYRQAAGRGLQLLFYSVGIGQISSEVPQNLSASRPQDRQFILSSKKLLLSDSGFYLCAWTGQSTYGYTFGSGTRLTVV.

This chain uses TRBV5-1 with TRBJ1-2; D is undetermined. Germline V gene lookup returns CDR1 SGHRS and CDR2 YFSETQ. Trimming stripped 0 bases from V and 8 bases from J, with 14 bases between. The CDR3 contains 14 residues. This CDR3 reads CASSLETPRGGYTF. The CDR3 nucleotides are TGCGCCAGCAGCTTGGAGACCCCTAGAGGGGGCTACACCTTC.

This clone occurred once. This chain uses TRBV6-5 with TRBJ1-1; D may be TRBD1 (6 bases). Germline CDR1 is MNHEY and CDR2 is SVGAGI. CDR3 length: 15 residues. V was cut by 8 bases and J by 0 bases, with 16 bases left in between. DNA for the CDR3: TGTGCCAGCGTCTTAGGGGGGGGGATGAACACTGAAGCTTTCTTT. As protein: CASVLGGGMNTEAFF.

The chain employs TRBV7-3 and TRBJ2-1, with 10 nucleotides matching TRBD2. V gave up 5 bases and J gave up 4 bases; unmatched junction bases: 8. This CDR3 is 16 amino acids long. The germline CDR1 and CDR2 sequences are SGHTA and FQGTGA. In DNA, the CDR3 is TGTGCCAGCAGCCCCAGAACTAGCGGGAATTACAATGAGCAGTTCTTC. Translating gives CASSPRTSGNYNEQFF.

The CDR3 loop reads CASSTGVLIETQYF. CDR3 bases: TGTGCCAGCAGCACAGGGGTCCTCATTGAGACCCAGTACTTC. The V gene is TRBV5-5, the J gene TRBJ2-5; 7 bases are a match to TRBD1. The CDR3 is 14 amino acids. Germline-derived CDR1 and CDR2 are SGHKS and YYEKEE (reference sequence). V dropped 4 bases and J dropped 5; count of bases not matched to a gene: 8.